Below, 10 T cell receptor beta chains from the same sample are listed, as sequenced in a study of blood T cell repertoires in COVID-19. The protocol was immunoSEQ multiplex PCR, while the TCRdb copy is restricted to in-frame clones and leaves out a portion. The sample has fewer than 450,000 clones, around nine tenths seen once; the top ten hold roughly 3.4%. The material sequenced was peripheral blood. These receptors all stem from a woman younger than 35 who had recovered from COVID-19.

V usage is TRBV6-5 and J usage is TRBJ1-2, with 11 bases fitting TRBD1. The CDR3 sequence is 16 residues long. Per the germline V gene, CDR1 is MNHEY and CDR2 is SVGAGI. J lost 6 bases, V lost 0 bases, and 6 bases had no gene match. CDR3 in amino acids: CASSYSRTGGDNGYTF. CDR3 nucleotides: TGTGCCAGCAGTTACTCGCGGACAGGGGGCGATAATGGCTACACCTTC.

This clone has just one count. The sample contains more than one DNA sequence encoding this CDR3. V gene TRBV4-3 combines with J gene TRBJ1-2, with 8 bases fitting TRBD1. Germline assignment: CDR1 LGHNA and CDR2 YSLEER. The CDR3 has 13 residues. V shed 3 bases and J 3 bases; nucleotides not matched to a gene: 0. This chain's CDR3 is CASSQDRDYGYTF. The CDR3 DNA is TGCGCCAGCAGCCAGGACAGGGACTATGGCTACACCTTC.

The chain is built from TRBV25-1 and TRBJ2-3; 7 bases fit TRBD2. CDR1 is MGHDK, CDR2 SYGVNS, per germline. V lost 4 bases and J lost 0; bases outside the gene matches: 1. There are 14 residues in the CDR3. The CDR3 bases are TGTGCCAGCAGTGGGGGACTAAGCACAGATACGCAGTATTTT. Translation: CASSGGLSTDTQYF. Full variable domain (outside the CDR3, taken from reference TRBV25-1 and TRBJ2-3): EADIYQTPRYLVIGTGKKITLECSQTMGHDKMYWYQQDPGMELHLIHYSYGVNSTEKGDLSSESTVSRIRTEHFPLTLESARPSHTSQYLCASSGGLSTDTQYFGPGTRLTVL.

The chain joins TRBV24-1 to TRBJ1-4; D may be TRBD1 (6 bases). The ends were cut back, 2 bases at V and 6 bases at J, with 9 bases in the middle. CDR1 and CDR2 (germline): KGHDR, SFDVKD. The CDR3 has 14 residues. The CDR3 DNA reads TGTGCCACCAGTGATTCGGGACATTATGAAAAACTGTTTTTT. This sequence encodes CATSDSGHYEKLFF.

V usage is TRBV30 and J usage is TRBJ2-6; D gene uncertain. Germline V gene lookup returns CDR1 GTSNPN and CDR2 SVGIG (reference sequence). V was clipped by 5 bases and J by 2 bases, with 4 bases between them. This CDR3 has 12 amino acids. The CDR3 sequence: CAWGAGANVLTF. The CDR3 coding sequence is TGTGCCTGGGGCGCTGGGGCCAACGTCCTGACTTTC.

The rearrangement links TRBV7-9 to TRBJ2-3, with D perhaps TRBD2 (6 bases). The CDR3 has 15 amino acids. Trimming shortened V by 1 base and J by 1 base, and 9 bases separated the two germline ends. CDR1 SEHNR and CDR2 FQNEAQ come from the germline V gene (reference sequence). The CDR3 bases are TGTGCCAGCAGCTTAGACGGGACTCGCACAGATACGCAGTATTTT. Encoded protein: CASSLDGTRTDTQYF.

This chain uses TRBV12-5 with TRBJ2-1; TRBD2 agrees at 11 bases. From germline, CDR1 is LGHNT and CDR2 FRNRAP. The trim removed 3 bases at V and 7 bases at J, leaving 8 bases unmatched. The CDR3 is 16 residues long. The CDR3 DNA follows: TGTGCTAGTGGTTTAGTAGCGGGAGGGCCGTTTAATGAGCAGTTCTTC. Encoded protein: CASGLVAGGPFNEQFF.

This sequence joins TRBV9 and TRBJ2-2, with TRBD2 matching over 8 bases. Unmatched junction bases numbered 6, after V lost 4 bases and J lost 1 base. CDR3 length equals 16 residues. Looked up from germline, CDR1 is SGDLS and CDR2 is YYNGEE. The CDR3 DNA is TGTGCCAGCAGCTCCAGACTAGCGATGAACACCGGGGAGCTGTTTTTT. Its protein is CASSSRLAMNTGELFF.

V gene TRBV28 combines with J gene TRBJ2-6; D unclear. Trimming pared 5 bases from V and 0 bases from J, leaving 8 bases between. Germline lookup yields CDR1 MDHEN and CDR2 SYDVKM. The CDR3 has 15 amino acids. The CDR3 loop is CASSPRLSGANVLTF. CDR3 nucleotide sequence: TGTGCCAGCAGTCCGCGGCTCTCTGGGGCCAACGTCCTGACTTTC.

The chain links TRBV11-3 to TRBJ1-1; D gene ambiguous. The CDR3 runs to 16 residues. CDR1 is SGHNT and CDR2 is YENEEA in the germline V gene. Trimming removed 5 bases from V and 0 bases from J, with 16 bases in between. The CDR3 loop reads CASSRSDEIMNTEAFF. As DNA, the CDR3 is TGTGCCAGCAGCCGAAGTGATGAGATCATGAACACTGAAGCTTTCTTT.